The rows below give T cell receptor beta chains drawn from one sample of a study of cytomegalovirus exposure and HLA in healthy donors. Some clones are missing from TCRdb's copy, which holds only in-frame ones; the method was immunoSEQ multiplex PCR. This table holds around 150,000 clones, roughly 70% found once. Input material: PBMCs. Every receptor here comes from a middle-aged man in good health and CMV-seropositive. Both conserved end residues are part of each CDR3. The D gene is left open where the match is weak. The listing skips clone size in some rows; elsewhere it reads once, few, many or a size class.

D,size,J,V,CDR3,DNA
TRBD2,once,TRBJ2-3,TRBV18,CASSLSGAGDTDTQYF,TGTGCCAGCTCACTCTCGGGAGCGGGGGACACAGATACGCAGTATTTT
-,-,TRBJ1-5,TRBV19,CATLGRDSNQPQHF,TGTGCCACCCTAGGGAGGGATAGCAATCAGCCCCAGCATTTT
TRBD1,-,TRBJ2-6,TRBV4-2,CASSQVSGGATGANVLTF,TGTGCCAGCAGCCAAGTCTCAGGGGGAGCGACTGGGGCCAACGTCCTGACTTTC
-,-,TRBJ1-5,TRBV4-1,CASSHTEEQPQHF,TGCGCCAGCAGCCATACGGAGGAGCAGCCCCAGCATTTT
TRBD2,-,TRBJ2-1,TRBV5-5,CASSYREGVQFF,TGTGCCAGCAGCTATCGGGAGGGCGTGCAGTTCTTC
TRBD1,once,TRBJ2-5,TRBV2,CASPLTGERGETQYF,TGTGCCAGCCCGCTTACAGGGGAAAGAGGGGAGACCCAGTACTTC
-,-,TRBJ1-5,TRBV6-5,CASSYSPLQPQHF,TGTGCCAGCAGTTACTCCCCCCTCCAGCCCCAGCATTTT
TRBD1,-,TRBJ1-5,TRBV2,CASSDRSRGSNQPQHF,TGTGCCAGCAGTGATAGGTCCAGGGGGTCGAATCAGCCCCAGCATTTT
TRBD1,-,TRBJ1-5,TRBV30,CAWSPLTGRSNQPQHF,TGTGCCTGGAGTCCCCTGACAGGGCGCAGCAATCAGCCCCAGCATTTT
TRBD1,-,TRBJ1-6,TRBV27,CASSSDRGEWGLHF,TGTGCCAGCAGTTCGGACAGGGGGGAGTGGGGCCTCCACTTT
-,-,TRBJ1-1,TRBV19,CASSIDRGARTGEAFF,TGTGCCAGTAGTATAGATCGGGGAGCCCGAACGGGTGAAGCTTTCTTT
-,-,TRBJ1-2,TRBV4-3,CASSQEGRGNYGYTF,TGCGCCAGCAGCCAAGAGGGAAGGGGTAACTATGGCTACACCTTC
-,-,TRBJ1-1,TRBV7-8,CASSRGGNTEAFF,TGTGCCAGCAGCCGCGGGGGGAACACTGAAGCTTTCTTT
TRBD1,-,TRBJ1-5,TRBV5-1,CASSFGTGYNQPQHF,TGCGCCAGCAGCTTCGGGACAGGGTACAATCAGCCCCAGCATTTT
TRBD1,-,TRBJ2-5,TRBV7-2,CASSLAKGQGGRETQYF,TGTGCCAGCAGCTTAGCGAAGGGACAGGGGGGCCGGGAGACCCAGTACTTC
-,few,TRBJ2-7,TRBV2,CASSRSGGRGEQYF,TGTGCCAGCAGTCGATCCGGGGGAAGGGGCGAGCAGTACTTC